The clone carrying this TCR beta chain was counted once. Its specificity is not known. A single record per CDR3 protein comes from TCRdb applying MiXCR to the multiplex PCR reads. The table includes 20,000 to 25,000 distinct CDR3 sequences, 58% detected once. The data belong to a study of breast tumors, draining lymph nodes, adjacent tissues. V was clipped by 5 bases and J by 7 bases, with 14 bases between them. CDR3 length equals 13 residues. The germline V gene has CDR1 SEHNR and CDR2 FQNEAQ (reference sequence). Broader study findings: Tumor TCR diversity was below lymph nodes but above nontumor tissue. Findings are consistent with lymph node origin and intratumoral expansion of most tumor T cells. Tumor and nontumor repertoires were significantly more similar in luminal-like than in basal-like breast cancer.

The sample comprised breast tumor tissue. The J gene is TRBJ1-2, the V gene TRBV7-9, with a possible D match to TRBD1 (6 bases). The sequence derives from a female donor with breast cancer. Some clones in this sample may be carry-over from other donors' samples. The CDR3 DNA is TGTGCCAGCAGCATCCGACAGGACGGTGGCTACACCTTC. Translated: CASSIRQDGGYTF.